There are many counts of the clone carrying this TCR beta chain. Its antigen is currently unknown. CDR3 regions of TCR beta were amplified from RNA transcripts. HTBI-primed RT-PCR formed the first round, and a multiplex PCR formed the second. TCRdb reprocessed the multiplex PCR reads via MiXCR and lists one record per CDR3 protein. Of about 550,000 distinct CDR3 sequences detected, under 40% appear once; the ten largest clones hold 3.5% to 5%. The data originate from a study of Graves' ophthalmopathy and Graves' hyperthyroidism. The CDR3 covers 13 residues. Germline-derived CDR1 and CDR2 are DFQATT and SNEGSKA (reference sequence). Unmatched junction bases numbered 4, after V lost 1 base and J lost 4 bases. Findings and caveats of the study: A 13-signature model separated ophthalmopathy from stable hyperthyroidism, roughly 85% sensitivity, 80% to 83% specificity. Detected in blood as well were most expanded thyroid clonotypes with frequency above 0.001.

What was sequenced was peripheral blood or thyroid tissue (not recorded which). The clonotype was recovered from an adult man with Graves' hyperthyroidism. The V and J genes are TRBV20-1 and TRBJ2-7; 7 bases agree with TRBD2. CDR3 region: CSARGRESYEQYF. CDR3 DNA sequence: TGCAGTGCTAGAGGGCGGGAGAGTTACGAGCAGTACTTC.